This entry describes one TCR beta chain. As originally analysed: Amplified reference gene primers provided the basis for estimating nucleated cell counts. Measured with immunoSEQ multiplex PCR; TCRdb has only the in-frame clones, and not every one. The V and J calls and clone size are taken from that table; D and trimming were inferred from the DNA. Of 45,000 or so clones in the sample, around 84% were seen once. Trimming removed 4 bases from V and 6 bases from J; junction bases left unmatched: 5. The CDR3 has 15 residues. Looked up from germline, CDR1 is MNHEY and CDR2 is SVGAGI. The data are from a study of blood T cell repertoires in COVID-19. Study-wide background: Samples taken during acute and convalescent COVID-19 were collected in the United States, Italy and Spain. PBMCs, B-cell-depleted T cells, or T cells were the source of the cDNA or gDNA that made up the material.

The rearrangement uses TRBV6-5 and TRBJ2-1, with TRBD2 identical over 11 bases. The origin of this receptor is a human donor in a cohort sampled during active COVID-19. Source material: peripheral blood. CDR3 bases: TGTGCCAGCAGTTCCGGACTAGCGGGCTTCAATGAGCAGTTCTTC. Translated, it gives CASSSGLAGFNEQFF.